Here is one TCR beta chain with its context. No antigen is known for it. Researchers prepared the TCRbeta library using unique molecular identifiers, the study reports. TCRdb itself ran the PCR reads through MiXCR, one entry per CDR3 protein. The data hold 780,000 or so distinct CDR3 sequences, with about 15% observed a single time. The data belong to a study of T-cell reconstitution after alpha-beta-depleted transplantation in children. Study results and limitations: Alpha-beta T cells about two months after transplant reportedly derived from several hundred expanded graft clones. In some patients, recipient T cells and intrathymic progenitors surviving conditioning explained high day-60 diversity. T-cell numbers and diversity, one year after transplant, stemmed largely from T cells that were newly produced.

The CDR3 runs to 16 residues. The germline V gene encodes CDR1 SQVTM and CDR2 ANQGSEA. V was cut by 0 bases and J by 0 bases, with 12 bases left in between. The receptor comes from a male patient between 5 and 17 years old who had a stem cell transplant for acute lymphoblastic leukemia, so the T cells may come from the graft donor. Specimen: PBMCs, mostly from graft donor cells, collected 360 days after TCRalphabeta/CD19-depleted stem cell transplant. The chain uses TRBV29-1 and TRBJ1-3; TRBD1 is a possible D gene (5 bases). The CDR3 loop reads CSVEERDGISGNTIYF. The DNA of the CDR3 is TGCAGCGTTGAAGAGCGGGACGGAATCTCTGGAAACACCATATATTTT.